These 5 T cell receptor beta chains were all obtained from the same sample, sequenced in a study of shared clonotypes between healthy human individuals (TCRdb year 2020). Libraries were prepared through the immunoSEQ multiplex PCR assay. TCRdb obtained this table from immuneACCESS and retained in-frame rearrangements with V and J assigned. These tables miss some clones; where compared with another copy, unresolved V genes account for less than half of the shortfall, and the remainder is unexplained. The sample data list around 450,000 clones, and roughly 83% of these were observed just once. The ten largest make up around 14% of the sample. Sequenced input: PBMCs. The receptor set was obtained from a woman aged 40 to 49 in good health. Some clones in this sample may be carry-over from other donors' samples.

The rearrangement joins TRBV5-8 to TRBJ2-1; 8 bases line up with TRBD1. Looked up from germline, CDR1 is SGHTS and CDR2 is YDEGEE. This CDR3 comprises 18 residues. Trimming at V came to 0 bases and at J to 9 bases, leaving 17 bases not matched to a gene. CDR3 DNA: TGTGCCAGCAGCTTGGGACGACCGGACAGGGAAAAGGGAACTGAGCAGTTCTTC. This translates into CASSLGRPDREKGTEQFF. Full variable domain (missing parts from reference TRBV5-8 and TRBJ2-1): EAGVTQSPTHLIKTRGQQATLRCSPISGHTSVYWYQQALGLGLQFLLWYDEGEERNRGNFPPRFSGRQFPNYSSELNVNALELEDSALYLCASSLGRPDREKGTEQFFGPGTRLTVL.

This chain joins TRBV5-1 and TRBJ2-2; the D gene is possibly TRBD2 (6 bases). This CDR3 is 16 amino acids long. The germline V gene encodes CDR1 SGHRS and CDR2 YFSETQ. The V end lost 1 base, the J end lost 3 bases, and 13 bases lay between the germline ends. The CDR3 sequence: CASSLLSGVDTGELFF. The CDR3 DNA sequence: TGCGCCAGCAGCTTGTTGTCGGGAGTGGACACCGGGGAGCTGTTTTTT.

The rearrangement uses TRBV25-1 and TRBJ2-1; 9 bases agree with TRBD1. Germline CDR1 and CDR2: MGHDK and SYGVNS. This CDR3 region has 16 residues. V lost 3 bases, J lost 6 bases, and 9 bases stayed unmatched. The CDR3 reads CASSDFTGQGTNEQFF. CDR3 bases: TGTGCCAGCAGTGACTTTACGGGACAGGGCACCAATGAGCAGTTCTTC.

The V gene is TRBV29-1, the J gene TRBJ1-3; TRBD1 matches 9 bases. CDR1 and CDR2 (germline): SQVTM, ANQGSEA. Losses at the gene ends were 6 bases for V and 4 bases for J; bases not matched to a gene: 10. The CDR3 sequence is 15 residues long. In DNA form, the CDR3 reads TGCAGCGTCAGTCCCGGGACAGGGATGGGAAACACCATATATTTT. The encoded protein is CSVSPGTGMGNTIYF. The full variable domain, its missing parts supplied by reference TRBV29-1 and TRBJ1-3, is SAVISQKPSRDICQRGTSLTIQCQVDSQVTMMFWYRQQPGQSLTLIATANQGSEATYESGFVIDKFPISRPNLTFSTLTVSNMSPEDSSIYLCSVSPGTGMGNTIYFGEGSWLTVV.

This clone was picked up one time. The genes are TRBV5-1 and TRBJ2-7; D may correspond to TRBD1 or TRBD2 (5 bases each). This CDR3 contains 14 residues. Looked up from germline, CDR1 is SGHRS and CDR2 is YFSETQ. With 4 bases removed from V and 2 bases from J, the gap between germline ends came to 13 bases. CDR3: CASSPGPTTYEQYF. The DNA of the CDR3 is TGCGCCAGCAGCCCGGGACCGACGACCTACGAGCAGTACTTC.